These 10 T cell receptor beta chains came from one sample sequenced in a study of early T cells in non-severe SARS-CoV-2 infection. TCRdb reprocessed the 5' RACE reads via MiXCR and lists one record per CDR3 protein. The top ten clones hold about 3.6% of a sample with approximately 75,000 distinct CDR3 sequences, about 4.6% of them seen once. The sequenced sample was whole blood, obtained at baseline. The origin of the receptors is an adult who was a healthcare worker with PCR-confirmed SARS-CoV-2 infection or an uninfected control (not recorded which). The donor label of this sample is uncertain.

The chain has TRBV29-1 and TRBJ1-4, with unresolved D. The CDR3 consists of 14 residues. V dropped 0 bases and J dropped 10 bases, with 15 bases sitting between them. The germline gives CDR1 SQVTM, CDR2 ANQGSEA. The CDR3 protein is CSVEDGRELGKLFF. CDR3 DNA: TGCAGCGTTGAAGACGGAAGGGAGTTGGGAAAACTGTTTTTT.

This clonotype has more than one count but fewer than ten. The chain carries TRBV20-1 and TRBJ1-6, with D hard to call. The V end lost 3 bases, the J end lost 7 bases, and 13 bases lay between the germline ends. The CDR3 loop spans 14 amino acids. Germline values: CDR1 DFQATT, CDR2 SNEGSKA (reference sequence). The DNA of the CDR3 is TGCAGTGCTAGTCGCGATCGGGGAAATTCACCCCTCCACTTT. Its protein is CSASRDRGNSPLHF.

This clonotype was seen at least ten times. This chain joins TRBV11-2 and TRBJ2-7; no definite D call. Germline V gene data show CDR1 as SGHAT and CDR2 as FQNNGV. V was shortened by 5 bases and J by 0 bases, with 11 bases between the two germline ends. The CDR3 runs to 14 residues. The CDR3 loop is CASSPTSGSYEQYF. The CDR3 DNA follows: TGTGCCAGCAGCCCTACATCGGGCTCCTACGAGCAGTACTTC.

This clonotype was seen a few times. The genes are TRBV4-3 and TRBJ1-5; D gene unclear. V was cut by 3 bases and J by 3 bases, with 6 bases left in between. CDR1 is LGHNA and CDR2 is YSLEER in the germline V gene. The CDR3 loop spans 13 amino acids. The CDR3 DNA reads TGCGCCAGCAGCCAGACCTTCAATCAGCCCCAGCATTTT. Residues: CASSQTFNQPQHF.

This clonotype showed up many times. The CDR3 DNA reads TGTGCCAGCAGCTTAGTGGCAGGGCCAACCACTAGCACAGATACGCAGTATTTT. Encoded protein: CASSLVAGPTTSTDTQYF. The rearrangement links TRBV7-9 to TRBJ2-3; the D gene is possibly TRBD1 (5 bases). V was pared by 1 base and J by 0 bases, with 17 bases between. Per the germline V gene, CDR1 is SEHNR and CDR2 is FQNEAQ (reference sequence). There are 18 residues in the CDR3.

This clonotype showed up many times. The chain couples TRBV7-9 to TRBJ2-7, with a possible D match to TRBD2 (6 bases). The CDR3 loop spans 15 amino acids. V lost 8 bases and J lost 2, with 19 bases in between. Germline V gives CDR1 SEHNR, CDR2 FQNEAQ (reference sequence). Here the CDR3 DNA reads TGTGCCAGCTACTATACGGGACTCGGAACCTACGAGCAGTACTTC. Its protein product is CASYYTGLGTYEQYF.

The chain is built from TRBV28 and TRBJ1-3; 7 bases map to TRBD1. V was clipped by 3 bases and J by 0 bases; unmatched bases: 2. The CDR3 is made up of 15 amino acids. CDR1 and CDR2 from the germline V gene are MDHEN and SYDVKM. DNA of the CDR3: TGTGCCAGCAGTTTGCACAGGGGCTCTGGAAACACCATATATTTT. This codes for CASSLHRGSGNTIYF.

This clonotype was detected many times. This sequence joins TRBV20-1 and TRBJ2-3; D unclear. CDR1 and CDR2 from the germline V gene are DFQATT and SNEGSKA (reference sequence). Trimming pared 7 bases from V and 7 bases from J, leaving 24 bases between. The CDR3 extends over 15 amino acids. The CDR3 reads CSGSIDTRLSYTQYF. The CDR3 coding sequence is TGCAGTGGCAGCATAGATACGCGTCTCTCCTATACGCAGTATTTT.

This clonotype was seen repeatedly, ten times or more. In DNA, the CDR3 is TGTGCCAGCAGTTTCGGACTAGCCAAAAACATTCAGTACTTC. It codes for CASSFGLAKNIQYF. V usage is TRBV12-3 or TRBV12-4 and J usage is TRBJ2-4, with D tentatively TRBD2 (5 bases). Trimming cost V 3 bases and J 0 bases, with 6 bases left between them. The CDR3 loop spans 14 amino acids.

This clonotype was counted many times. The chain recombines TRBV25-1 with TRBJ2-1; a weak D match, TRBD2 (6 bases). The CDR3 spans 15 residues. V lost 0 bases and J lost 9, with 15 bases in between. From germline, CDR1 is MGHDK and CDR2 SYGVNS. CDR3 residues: CASSEYSALEGEQFF. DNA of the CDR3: TGTGCCAGCAGTGAATATTCGGCATTGGAGGGTGAGCAGTTCTTC.